This T cell receptor beta chain was retrieved from a study of shared clonotypes between healthy human individuals. Study-wide findings and caveats: Among non-shared clonotypes, generation probabilities were lower than among those shared by all four donors.

Concerning this clone itself: Its cognate antigen is unknown.

Some clones are missing from TCRdb's copy, which holds only in-frame ones; the method was immunoSEQ multiplex PCR. This sample has roughly 1 million clones; 65% to 75% occur once, and the top ten carry about 1.5%. CDR3 length equals 15 residues. Germline V gene sequence: CDR1 SGHAT, CDR2 FQNNGV. V dropped 5 bases and J dropped 8 bases, with 21 bases sitting between them. The specimen sequenced was memory CD4+ T cells sorted from blood. Subset meaning: CD45RA-negative fraction. The TCR was taken from a man between 18 and 29 years old in good health. The chain joins TRBV11-2 to TRBJ2-5, with D perhaps being TRBD1 or TRBD2 (5 bases each). The CDR3 DNA sequence: TGTGCCAGCAGCCTAGGGACGTCCTCCGTGGGAACCCAGTACTTC. Its translation is CASSLGTSSVGTQYF. Full variable domain (remainder filled in from reference TRBV11-2 and TRBJ2-5): EAGVAQSPRYKIIEKRQSVAFWCNPISGHATLYWYQQILGQGPKLLIQFQNNGVVDDSQLPKDRFSAERLKGVDSTLKIQPAKLEDSAVYLCASSLGTSSVGTQYFGPGTRLLVL.